Given below is one T cell receptor (beta chain) in context. Participant-reported clinical history was the basis for cohort assignment. The data originate from a study of blood T cell repertoires in COVID-19. Across the study: Both acute and convalescent COVID-19 samples were obtained from the United States, Italy and Spain.

The germline V gene encodes CDR1 LNHDA and CDR2 SQIVND (reference sequence). The length of the CDR3 is 13 residues. V was trimmed by 8 bases and J by 6 bases, leaving 13 bases between them. Original processing methods: It was from reference gene primer amplification that nucleated cell counts were estimated. Sequencing was performed with immunoSEQ multiplex PCR; in TCRdb, only in-frame clones are kept and a portion is missing. That table is the source of V, J and clone size, and D and trimming were worked out from the DNA. Among fewer than 350,000 clones listed, roughly 89% were seen once. Sequenced sample: PBMCs or T cells enriched from blood (not recorded which). This TCR derives from a young woman with acute COVID-19. The chain couples TRBV19 to TRBJ2-2, with D possibly TRBD1 on 7 matching bases. In nucleotides, the CDR3 is TGTGCCAGTCGACAGGGACTCGCCGGGGAGCTGTTTTTT. Translation gives CASRQGLAGELFF.